This T cell receptor (beta chain) emerged from a study of shared clonotypes between healthy human individuals. V lost 4 bases, J lost 7 bases, and 18 bases lay in between. The length of the CDR3 is 14 residues. Germline lookup yields CDR1 SGDLS and CDR2 YYNGEE. Evenly divided among several immunoSEQ plates was the genomic DNA of each subset. Profiling relied on immunoSEQ multiplex PCR, and the TCRdb table lists in-frame clones only, not all of them. The table records around 560,000 clones, roughly 96% of them present only once. A word on this clone: What it recognizes is unknown.

Study results and limitations: Specimens sampled were limited to blood, with tissue repertoires likely differing. Larger estimated richness was generally seen in naive subsets than in memory subsets.

Selected positively for CCR7 and CD45RO-negative, naive CD8 cells excluded terminally differentiated effector memory CD45RA+ cells. The sample taken for sequencing was naive CD8+ T cells sorted from blood. The sequence was collected from a woman aged 30 to 39 in good health. The J gene is TRBJ2-7, the V gene TRBV9, with a weak D call TRBD2 (7 bases). The CDR3 protein is CASSTRGGAGEQYF. In DNA form, the CDR3 reads TGTGCCAGCAGCACCCGAGGGGGGGCCGGGGAGCAGTACTTC.